This T cell receptor beta chain was sequenced during a study of T-cell reconstitution after alpha-beta-depleted transplantation in children. This clonotype has a count of ten or more. Preparation of the TCRbeta library was carried out with unique molecular identifiers. MiXCR was run by TCRdb on the PCR reads, yielding one entry per CDR3 protein. The data contain fewer than 550,000 distinct CDR3 sequences, roughly a tenth of them singletons. The CDR3 extends over 14 amino acids. The chain combines TRBV21-1 with TRBJ2-2; TRBD2 was called by the table and not checked on the DNA. TRBV21-1 is flagged as a pseudogene. The TCR sequence derives from a child aged 2 to 10 with inherited bone marrow failure, due to receive a stem cell transplant. This specimen was PBMCs, taken before TCRalphabeta/CD19-depleted stem cell transplant. In DNA, the CDR3 is TGTGCCAGCAGCAATCCCTCTAACACCGGGGAGCTGTTTTTT. Its protein product is CASSNPSNTGELFF.